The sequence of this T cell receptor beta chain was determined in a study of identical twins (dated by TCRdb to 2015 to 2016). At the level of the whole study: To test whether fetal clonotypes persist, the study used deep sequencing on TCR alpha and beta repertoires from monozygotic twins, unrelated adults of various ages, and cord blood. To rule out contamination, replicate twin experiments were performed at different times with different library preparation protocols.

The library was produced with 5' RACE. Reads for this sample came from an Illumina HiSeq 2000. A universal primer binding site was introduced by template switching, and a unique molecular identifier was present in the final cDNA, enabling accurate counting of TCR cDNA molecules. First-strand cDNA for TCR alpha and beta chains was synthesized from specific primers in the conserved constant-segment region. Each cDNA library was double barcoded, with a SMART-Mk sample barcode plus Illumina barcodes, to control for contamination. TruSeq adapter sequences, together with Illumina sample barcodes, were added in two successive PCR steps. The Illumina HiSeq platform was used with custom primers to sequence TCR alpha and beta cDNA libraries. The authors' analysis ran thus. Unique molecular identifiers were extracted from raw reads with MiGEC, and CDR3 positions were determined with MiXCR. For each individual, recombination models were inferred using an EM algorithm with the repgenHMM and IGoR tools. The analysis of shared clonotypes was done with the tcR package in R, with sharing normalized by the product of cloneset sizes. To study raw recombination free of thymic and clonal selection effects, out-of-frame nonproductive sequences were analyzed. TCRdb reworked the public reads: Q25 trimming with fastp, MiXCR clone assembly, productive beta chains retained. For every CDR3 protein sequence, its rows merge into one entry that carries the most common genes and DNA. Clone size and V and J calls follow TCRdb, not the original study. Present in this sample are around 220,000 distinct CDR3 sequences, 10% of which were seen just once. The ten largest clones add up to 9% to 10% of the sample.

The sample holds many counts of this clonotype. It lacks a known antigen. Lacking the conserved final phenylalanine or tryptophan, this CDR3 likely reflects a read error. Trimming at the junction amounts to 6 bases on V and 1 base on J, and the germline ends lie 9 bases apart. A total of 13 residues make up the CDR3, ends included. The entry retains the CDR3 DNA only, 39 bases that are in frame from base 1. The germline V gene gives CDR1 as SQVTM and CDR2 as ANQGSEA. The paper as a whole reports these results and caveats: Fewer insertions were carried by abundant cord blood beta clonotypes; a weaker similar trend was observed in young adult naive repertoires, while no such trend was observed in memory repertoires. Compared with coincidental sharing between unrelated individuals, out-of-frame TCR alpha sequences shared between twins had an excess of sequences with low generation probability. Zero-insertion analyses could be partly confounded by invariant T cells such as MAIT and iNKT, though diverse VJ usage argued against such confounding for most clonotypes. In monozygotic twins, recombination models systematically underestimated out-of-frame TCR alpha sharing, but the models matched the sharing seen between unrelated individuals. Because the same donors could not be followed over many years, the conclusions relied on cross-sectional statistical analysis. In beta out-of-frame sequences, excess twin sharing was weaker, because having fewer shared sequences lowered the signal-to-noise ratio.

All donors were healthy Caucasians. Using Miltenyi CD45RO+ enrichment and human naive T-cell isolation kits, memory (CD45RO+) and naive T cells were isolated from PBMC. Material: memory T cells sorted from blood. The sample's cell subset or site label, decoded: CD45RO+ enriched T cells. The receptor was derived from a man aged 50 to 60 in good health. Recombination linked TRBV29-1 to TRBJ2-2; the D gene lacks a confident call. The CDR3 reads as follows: CSVTTRNTGELFS. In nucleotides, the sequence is TGCAGCGTAACTACACGGAACACCGGGGAGCTGTTTTCT.